Described below is a single T cell receptor beta chain sequence and its context. Its antigen remains unknown. Trimming cost V 4 bases and J 7 bases; bases outside gene matches: 11. CDR1 is KGHSH, CDR2 LQKENI, per germline. This CDR3 has 15 residues. This specimen comes from a study of OX40 agonist ivuxolimab in advanced cancers. About the research overall: Enrolled patients in dose escalation had cancers that were hepatocellular carcinoma, melanoma, renal cell or head and neck cancer.

Autoimmune disease history or systemic immunosuppression disqualified patients. General observations from the study: More expanded clones were seen, on average, in CD8+ T cells than in CD4+.

Sequencing used immunoSEQ multiplex PCR; TCRdb keeps in-frame clones, though not all of them. The table records tens of thousands of clones, around four fifths of them present only once. The chain joins TRBV18 to TRBJ2-7, with TRBD1 matching over 9 bases. Sequenced here: CD4+ or CD8+ T cells sorted from blood, sampled in a trial of the OX40 agonist ivuxolimab. The TCR originated in an adult with an advanced solid tumor such as melanoma, head and neck, liver or kidney cancer. The CDR3 nucleotides read TGTGCCAGCTCACGACGGGCACAGGGGGCAAGGGAGCAGTACTTC. Its translation is CASSRRAQGAREQYF.